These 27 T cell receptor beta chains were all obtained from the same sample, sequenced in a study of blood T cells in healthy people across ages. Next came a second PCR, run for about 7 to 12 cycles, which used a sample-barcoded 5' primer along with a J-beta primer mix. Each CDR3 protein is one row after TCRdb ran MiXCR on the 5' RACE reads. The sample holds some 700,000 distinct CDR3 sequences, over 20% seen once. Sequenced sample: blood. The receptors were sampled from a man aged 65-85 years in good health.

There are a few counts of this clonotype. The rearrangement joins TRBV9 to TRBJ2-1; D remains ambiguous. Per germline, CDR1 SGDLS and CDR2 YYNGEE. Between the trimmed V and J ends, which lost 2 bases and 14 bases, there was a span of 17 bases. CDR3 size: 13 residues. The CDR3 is CASSVHRFIVEFF. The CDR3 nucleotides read TGTGCCAGCAGCGTCCACAGATTCATTGTTGAGTTCTTC.

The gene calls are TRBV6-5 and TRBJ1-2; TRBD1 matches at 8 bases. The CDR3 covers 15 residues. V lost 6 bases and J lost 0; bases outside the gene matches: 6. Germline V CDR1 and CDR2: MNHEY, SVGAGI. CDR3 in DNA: TGTGCCAGCAGGCGGGACAGGATTACTAACTATGGCTACACCTTC. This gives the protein CASRRDRITNYGYTF.

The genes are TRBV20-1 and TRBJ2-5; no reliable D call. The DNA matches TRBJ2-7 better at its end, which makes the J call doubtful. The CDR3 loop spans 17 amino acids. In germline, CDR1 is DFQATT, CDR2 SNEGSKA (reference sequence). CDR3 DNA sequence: TGCAGTGCTAGAGCGTATCGGATAGGGTCGTCCTCCTACGAGCAGTACTTC. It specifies CSARAYRIGSSSYEQYF.

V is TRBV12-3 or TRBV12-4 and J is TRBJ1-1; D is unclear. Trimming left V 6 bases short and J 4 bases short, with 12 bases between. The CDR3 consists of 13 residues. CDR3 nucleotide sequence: TGTGCCAGCAGCCCGTGGGTTACCACTGAAGCTTTCTTT. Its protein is CASSPWVTTEAFF.

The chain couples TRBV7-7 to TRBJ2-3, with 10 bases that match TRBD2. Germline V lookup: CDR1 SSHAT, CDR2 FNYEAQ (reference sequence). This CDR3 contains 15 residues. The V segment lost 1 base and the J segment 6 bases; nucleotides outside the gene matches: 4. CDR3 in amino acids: CASSLGTSGVDTQYF. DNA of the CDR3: TGTGCCAGCAGCTTAGGAACTAGCGGGGTCGATACGCAGTATTTT.

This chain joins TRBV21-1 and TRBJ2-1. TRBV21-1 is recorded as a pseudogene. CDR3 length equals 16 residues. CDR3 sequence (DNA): TGTGCCAGCAGCAAAGAAGGGTACCTAACCGCCGAGGAGCAGTTCTTC. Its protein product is CASSKEGYLTAEEQFF.

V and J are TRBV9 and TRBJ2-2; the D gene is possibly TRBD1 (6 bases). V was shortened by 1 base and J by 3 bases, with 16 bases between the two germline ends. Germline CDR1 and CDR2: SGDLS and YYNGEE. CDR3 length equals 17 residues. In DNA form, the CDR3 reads TGTGCCAGCAGCGTAATTTGGGACACCCAAGACACCGGGGAGCTGTTTTTT. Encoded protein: CASSVIWDTQDTGELFF.

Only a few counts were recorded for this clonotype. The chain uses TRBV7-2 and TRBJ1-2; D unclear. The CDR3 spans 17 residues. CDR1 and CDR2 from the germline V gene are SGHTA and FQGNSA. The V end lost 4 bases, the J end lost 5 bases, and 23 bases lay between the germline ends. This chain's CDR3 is CASSSPEWRATNYGYTF. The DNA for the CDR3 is TGTGCCAGCAGCTCCCCGGAGTGGAGGGCGACCAATTATGGCTACACCTTC.

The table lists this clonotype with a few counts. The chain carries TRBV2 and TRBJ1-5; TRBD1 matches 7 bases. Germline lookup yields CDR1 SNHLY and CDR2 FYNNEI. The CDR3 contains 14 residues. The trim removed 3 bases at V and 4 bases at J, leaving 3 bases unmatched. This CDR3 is CASSEEQGNQPQHF. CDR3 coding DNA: TGTGCCAGCAGTGAGGAACAGGGGAATCAGCCCCAGCATTTT.

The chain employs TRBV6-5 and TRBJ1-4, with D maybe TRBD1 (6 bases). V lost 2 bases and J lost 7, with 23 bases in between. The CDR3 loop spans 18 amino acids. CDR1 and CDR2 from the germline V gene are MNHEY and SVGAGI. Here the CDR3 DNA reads TGTGCCAGCAGTTACAAGGGGGGGACCGCCGCGGGGGGTGAAAAACTGTTTTTT. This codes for CASSYKGGTAAGGEKLFF.

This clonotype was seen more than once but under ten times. In nucleotides, the CDR3 is TGCGCCAGCAGCTCCAGGGGGGACACAGATACGCAGTATTTT. Translated: CASSSRGDTDTQYF. V is TRBV5-1 and J is TRBJ2-3; D is possibly TRBD1 (7 bases). CDR3 length: 14 residues. V dropped 3 bases and J dropped 2 bases, with 10 bases sitting between them. Per germline, CDR1 SGHRS and CDR2 YFSETQ.

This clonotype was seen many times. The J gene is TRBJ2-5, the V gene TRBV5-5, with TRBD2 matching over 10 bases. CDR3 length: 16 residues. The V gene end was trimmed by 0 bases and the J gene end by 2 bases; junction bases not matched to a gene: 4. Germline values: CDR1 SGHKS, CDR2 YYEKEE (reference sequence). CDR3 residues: CASSLASGGSQETQYF. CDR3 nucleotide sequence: TGTGCCAGCAGCTTGGCTAGCGGGGGCTCTCAAGAGACCCAGTACTTC.

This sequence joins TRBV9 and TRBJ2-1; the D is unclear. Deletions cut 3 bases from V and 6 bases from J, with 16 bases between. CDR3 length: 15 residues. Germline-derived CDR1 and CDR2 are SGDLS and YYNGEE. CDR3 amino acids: CASSAGARSGNEQFF. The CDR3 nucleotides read TGTGCCAGCAGCGCTGGAGCCAGGTCGGGCAATGAGCAGTTCTTC.

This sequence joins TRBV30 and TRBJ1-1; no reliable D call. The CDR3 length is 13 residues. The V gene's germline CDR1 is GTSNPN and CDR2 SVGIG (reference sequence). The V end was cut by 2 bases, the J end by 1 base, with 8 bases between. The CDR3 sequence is CAWSFSKNTEAFF. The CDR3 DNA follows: TGTGCCTGGAGTTTCAGCAAGAACACTGAAGCTTTCTTT.

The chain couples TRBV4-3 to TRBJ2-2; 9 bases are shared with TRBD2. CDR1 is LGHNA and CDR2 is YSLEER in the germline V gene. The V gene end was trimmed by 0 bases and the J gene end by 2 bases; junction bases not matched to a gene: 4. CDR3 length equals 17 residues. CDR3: CASSQDRLAGNTGELFF. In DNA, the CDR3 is TGCGCCAGCAGCCAAGACAGGCTAGCGGGAAACACCGGGGAGCTGTTTTTT.

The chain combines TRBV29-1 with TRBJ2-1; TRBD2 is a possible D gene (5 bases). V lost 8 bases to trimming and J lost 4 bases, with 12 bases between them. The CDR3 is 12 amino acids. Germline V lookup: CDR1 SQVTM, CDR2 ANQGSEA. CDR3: CSSEGPYNEQFF. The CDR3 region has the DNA TGCAGCTCCGAGGGTCCATACAATGAGCAGTTCTTC.

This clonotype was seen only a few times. CDR3 in DNA: TGCAGTGCGAGTAATCCTGGGGGTACTAACTATGGCTACACCTTC. This sequence encodes CSASNPGGTNYGYTF. The chain carries TRBV20-1 and TRBJ1-2, with D possibly TRBD1 on 5 matching bases. CDR3 size: 15 residues. Deletions cut 6 bases from V and 0 bases from J, with 17 bases between. CDR1 and CDR2 from the germline V gene are DFQATT and SNEGSKA (reference sequence).

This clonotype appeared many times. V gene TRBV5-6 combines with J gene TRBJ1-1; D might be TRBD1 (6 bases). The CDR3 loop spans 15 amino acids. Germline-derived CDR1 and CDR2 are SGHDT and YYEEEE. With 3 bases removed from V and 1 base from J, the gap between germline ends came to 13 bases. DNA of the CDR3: TGTGCCAGCAGCTCACAGGGCCCTCCGAACACTGAAGCTTTCTTT. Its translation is CASSSQGPPNTEAFF.

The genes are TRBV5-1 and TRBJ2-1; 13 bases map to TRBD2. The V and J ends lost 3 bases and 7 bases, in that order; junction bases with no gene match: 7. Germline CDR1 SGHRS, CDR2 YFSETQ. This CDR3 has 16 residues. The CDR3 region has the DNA TGCGCCAGCAGCTACGGGACTAGCGGGGTTTGGAATGAGCAGTTCTTC. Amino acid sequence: CASSYGTSGVWNEQFF.

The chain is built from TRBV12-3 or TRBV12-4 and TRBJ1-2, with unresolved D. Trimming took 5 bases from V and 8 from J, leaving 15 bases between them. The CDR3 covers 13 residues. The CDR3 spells CASSPEPWWGYTF. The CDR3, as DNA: TGTGCCAGCAGTCCCGAACCATGGTGGGGCTACACCTTC.

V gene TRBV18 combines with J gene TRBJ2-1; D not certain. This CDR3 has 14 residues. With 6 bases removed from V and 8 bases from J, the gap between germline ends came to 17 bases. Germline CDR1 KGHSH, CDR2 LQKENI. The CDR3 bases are TGTGCCAGCTCGCCCTCGGTTTCGAGCCATGAGCAGTTCTTC. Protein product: CASSPSVSSHEQFF.

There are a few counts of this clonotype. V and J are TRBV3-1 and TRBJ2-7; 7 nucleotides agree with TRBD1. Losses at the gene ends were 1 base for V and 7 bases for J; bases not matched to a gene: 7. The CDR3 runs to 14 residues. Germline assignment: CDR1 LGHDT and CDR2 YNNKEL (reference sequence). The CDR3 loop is CASSQATGSKEQYF. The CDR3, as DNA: TGTGCCAGCAGCCAAGCGACAGGGAGTAAGGAGCAGTACTTC.

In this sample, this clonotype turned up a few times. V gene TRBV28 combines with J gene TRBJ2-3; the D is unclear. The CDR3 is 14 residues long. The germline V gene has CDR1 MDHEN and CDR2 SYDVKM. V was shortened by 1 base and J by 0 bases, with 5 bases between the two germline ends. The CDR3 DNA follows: TGTGCCAGCAGTTTATACGGGAGCACAGATACGCAGTATTTT. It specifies CASSLYGSTDTQYF.

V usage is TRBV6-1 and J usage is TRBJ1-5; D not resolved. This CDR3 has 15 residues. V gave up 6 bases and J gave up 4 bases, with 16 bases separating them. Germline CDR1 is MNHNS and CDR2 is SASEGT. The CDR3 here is CASRDALTSNQPQHF. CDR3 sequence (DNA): TGTGCCAGCAGGGACGCGTTGACATCGAATCAGCCCCAGCATTTT.

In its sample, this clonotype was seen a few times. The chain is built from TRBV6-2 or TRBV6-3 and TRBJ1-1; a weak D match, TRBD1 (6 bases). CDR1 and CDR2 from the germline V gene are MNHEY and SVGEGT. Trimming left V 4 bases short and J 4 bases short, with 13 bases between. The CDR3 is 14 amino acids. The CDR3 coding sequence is TGTGCCAGCAGTTCCCCAGGGGAATCCACTGAAGCTTTCTTT. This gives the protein CASSSPGESTEAFF.

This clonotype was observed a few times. CDR3 sequence: CASRLPSITDTQYF. In DNA, the CDR3 is TGTGCCAGCAGGCTCCCTTCAATCACAGATACGCAGTATTTT. This sequence joins TRBV28 and TRBJ2-3; D is ambiguous. The germline CDR1 and CDR2 sequences are MDHEN and SYDVKM. The CDR3 length is 14 residues. The V end was cut by 6 bases, the J end by 2 bases, with 12 bases between.

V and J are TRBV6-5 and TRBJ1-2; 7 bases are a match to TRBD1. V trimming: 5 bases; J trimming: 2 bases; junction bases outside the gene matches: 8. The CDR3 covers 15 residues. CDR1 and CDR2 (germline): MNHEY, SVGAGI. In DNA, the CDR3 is TGTGCCAGCAGTACGCGCGGGACAGCCAACTATGGCTACACCTTC. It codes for CASSTRGTANYGYTF.